Many counts were recorded for the clone carrying this T cell receptor beta chain. The germline gives CDR1 DFQATT, CDR2 SNEGSKA (reference sequence). Trimming took 2 bases from V and 3 from J, leaving 16 bases between them. The CDR3 loop spans 16 amino acids. These data originate in a study of patients and donors after allogeneic stem cell transplantation. TCRdb reprocessed the RT-PCR reads with MiXCR, giving one entry per CDR3 protein. The repertoire holds roughly 8,800 distinct CDR3 sequences, with 3.5% to 4.5% as singletons. The chain is built from TRBV20-1 and TRBJ1-4; D unclear. The sample was blood, either unsorted or a sorted T cell fraction (not recorded which). This TCR was recovered from a human donor who was either an allogeneic HSCT recipient or a stem cell or donor lymphocyte infusion donor (not recorded which). It is not recorded whose cells these are; they may come from a transplant donor. The CDR3 sequence: CSARNGENSSNEKLFF. The CDR3 coding sequence is TGCAGTGCTAGAAATGGTGAAAACTCGTCTAATGAAAAACTGTTTTTT.